A selection of T cell receptor beta chains follows, all from one sample in a study of blood T cell repertoires in COVID-19. Here immunoSEQ multiplex PCR was the method, and the copy in TCRdb shows in-frame clones only, minus some. Here the sample spans about 150,000 clones, 75% to 90% being singletons. Sequenced sample: peripheral blood. The receptors shown here come from a woman in her thirties or forties with acute or convalescent COVID-19. Each CDR3 is given with its conserved first and last residue. Only part of the rows carry a size: once, few, many, or a class if the clone is expanded.

J,size,V,CDR3
TRBJ2-7,.,TRBV11-3,CASSSGPYLADNSYEQYF
TRBJ2-7,.,TRBV3-1/TRBV3-2,CASSQVTGTSGSYEQYF
TRBJ2-7,few,TRBV5-1,CASSIPGTGSYEQYF
TRBJ1-2,.,TRBV12-3/TRBV12-4,CASSLTDYGYTF
TRBJ2-7,few,TRBV5-1,CASSPRGSGEQYF
TRBJ2-5,.,TRBV11-3,CASSHRVQETQYF
TRBJ1-1,.,TRBV30,CAWSVQWGRYTEAFF
TRBJ2-3,.,TRBV9,CASSVGDSHTQYF
TRBJ1-2,.,TRBV19,CASGDDRVRDYGYTF
TRBJ1-1,.,TRBV12-3/TRBV12-4,CASSFQGPEAFF
TRBJ2-7,.,TRBV20-1,CSASIIGQGPREQYF
TRBJ1-5,few,TRBV7-9,CASSLGSGGEQPQHF
TRBJ1-1,.,TRBV4-1,CASSQDARLEAFF
TRBJ2-5,.,TRBV3-1/TRBV3-2,CASSQAGQGMGQETQYF
TRBJ1-2,.,TRBV19,CASSLAVNYGYTF
TRBJ2-3,.,TRBV5-4,CASSGTSGTGTDTQYF
TRBJ2-7,.,TRBV29-1,CSVEGDLASGQNSYEQYF
TRBJ2-7,.,TRBV4-1,CASSQETTGTGNYEQYF
TRBJ1-4,.,TRBV18,CASSPPDTSNEKLFF
TRBJ2-2,.,TRBV19,CASGMGGFPAGELFF
TRBJ2-1,.,TRBV24-1,CATSTSGIWDEQFF
TRBJ1-2,.,TRBV4-2,CASSQEAGAGGYTF
TRBJ1-2,.,TRBV28,CASSSFGVSYGYTF
TRBJ2-1,.,TRBV30,CAWSVLGGTNYNEQFF
TRBJ1-6,.,TRBV2,CASTTGVGSPLHF
TRBJ2-1,.,TRBV3-1/TRBV3-2,CASSQDTGQGVQNEQFF
TRBJ2-7,.,TRBV10-3,CAISGRDKSYEQYF
TRBJ2-7,.,TRBV30,CAWSLAGGYEQYF
TRBJ1-6,.,TRBV12-5,CASGPHPTDSPLHF
TRBJ1-6,.,TRBV18,CASSPGFGDSPLHF
TRBJ2-2,.,TRBV6-5,CASSYGSVNTGELFF
TRBJ2-2,few,TRBV6-4,CASSDGGLNTGELFF
TRBJ2-7,.,TRBV5-6,CASSSDLLYEQYF
TRBJ1-4,.,TRBV6-5,CASSYGLGQGVEKLFF
TRBJ2-2,.,TRBV3-1/TRBV3-2,CASSQVYIRDRGVSTGELFF
TRBJ1-1,.,TRBV10-3,CAIRKRWIGDTEAFF
TRBJ1-5,.,TRBV2,CASRPGRSNQPQHF
TRBJ2-5,.,TRBV29-1,CSVEGQGGETQYF
TRBJ2-3,.,TRBV5-4,CATKGPGGPEGDTQYF
TRBJ1-5,.,TRBV7-8,CASSRTPSEAQPQHF